The rows below give T cell receptor beta chains drawn from one sample of a study of cytomegalovirus exposure and HLA in healthy donors. Sequencing used immunoSEQ multiplex PCR; TCRdb keeps in-frame clones, though not all of them. The data contain 150,000 to 200,000 clones, 60% to 80% of them singletons. Material: PBMCs. The receptors shown here come from a man in his late teens or twenties in good health and CMV-seropositive. The CDR3 runs from the conserved cysteine through the conserved F or W. Fields, in order: clone size, V gene, J gene, D gene, CDR3 DNA, CDR3 protein. A D gene is named only where the DNA matches it firmly. For some rows the clone size is stated as once, few or many, or as a class when expanded; others skip it.

clone_size: NA; v_call: TRBV28; j_call: TRBJ2-7; d_call: TRBD2; cdr3_nt: TGTGCCAGCAGGGCCGGGACTAGCGGACCTGGGTACGAGCAGTACTTC; cdr3_aa: CASRAGTSGPGYEQYF
clone_size: NA; v_call: TRBV28; j_call: TRBJ1-3; d_call: NA; cdr3_nt: TGTGCCAGCAGTTCCTTCTCACTGGGAAACACCATATATTTT; cdr3_aa: CASSSFSLGNTIYF
clone_size: NA; v_call: TRBV7-8; j_call: TRBJ2-1; d_call: NA; cdr3_nt: TGTGCCAGCAGCTTTCCGGCCCCCCGGGTCTACAATGAGCAGTTCTTC; cdr3_aa: CASSFPAPRVYNEQFF
clone_size: NA; v_call: TRBV11-2; j_call: TRBJ1-1; d_call: TRBD1; cdr3_nt: TGTGCCAGCAGCCAGATTGGACAGGGAAGCACTGAAGCTTTCTTT; cdr3_aa: CASSQIGQGSTEAFF
clone_size: NA; v_call: TRBV6-1; j_call: TRBJ1-5; d_call: NA; cdr3_nt: TGTGCCAGCAGTGATCCGGCAGGCGGGCGGCAGCCCCAGCATTTT; cdr3_aa: CASSDPAGGRQPQHF
clone_size: NA; v_call: TRBV5-4; j_call: TRBJ2-1; d_call: TRBD2; cdr3_nt: TGTGCCAGCAGCTCTGGTGGGCGGGAGAAGCGAAATGAGCAGTTCTTC; cdr3_aa: CASSSGGREKRNEQFF
clone_size: NA; v_call: TRBV7-2; j_call: TRBJ1-5; d_call: NA; cdr3_nt: TGTGCCAGCAGCTTAGACCGAGATAGCAATCAGCCCCAGCATTTT; cdr3_aa: CASSLDRDSNQPQHF
clone_size: NA; v_call: TRBV29-1; j_call: TRBJ2-7; d_call: NA; cdr3_nt: TGCAGCGTCGTATACGTCAGGGCTCTATACGAGCAGTACTTC; cdr3_aa: CSVVYVRALYEQYF
clone_size: NA; v_call: TRBV28; j_call: TRBJ1-4; d_call: NA; cdr3_nt: TGTGCCAGCAACCCCTCGGGAGGGGGTGCAACTAATGAAAAACTGTTTTTT; cdr3_aa: CASNPSGGGATNEKLFF
clone_size: NA; v_call: TRBV2; j_call: TRBJ1-3; d_call: NA; cdr3_nt: TGTGCCAGCAGTGAAAGGAGGGCTATATATTTT; cdr3_aa: CASSERRAIYF
clone_size: NA; v_call: TRBV5-1; j_call: TRBJ1-3; d_call: NA; cdr3_nt: TGCGCCAGCAGCTTAGGGGCAGGTGGAAACACCATATATTTT; cdr3_aa: CASSLGAGGNTIYF
clone_size: once; v_call: TRBV14; j_call: TRBJ2-1; d_call: TRBD2; cdr3_nt: TGTGCCAGCAGCACCCAAGGCGGGAGGGGTGGTGAGCAGTTCTTC; cdr3_aa: CASSTQGGRGGEQFF
clone_size: NA; v_call: TRBV6-6; j_call: TRBJ2-5; d_call: NA; cdr3_nt: TGTGCCAGCAGTGGGACACTTAGGCGGGAGACCCAGTACTTC; cdr3_aa: CASSGTLRRETQYF
clone_size: once; v_call: TRBV7-9; j_call: TRBJ2-5; d_call: TRBD1; cdr3_nt: TGTGCCAGCAGTGAACAGGGGGCACAAGAGACCCAGTACTTC; cdr3_aa: CASSEQGAQETQYF
clone_size: NA; v_call: TRBV27; j_call: TRBJ1-2; d_call: TRBD1; cdr3_nt: TGTGCCAGCAGTTTTGGGGACAGGGTGTTCGATGGCTACACCTTC; cdr3_aa: CASSFGDRVFDGYTF
clone_size: NA; v_call: TRBV28; j_call: TRBJ1-5; d_call: NA; cdr3_nt: TGTGCCAGCAGTTTGAGGGGGACCCACAGGGTAGGGCAGCCCCAGCATTTT; cdr3_aa: CASSLRGTHRVGQPQHF